What follows describes a single TCR beta chain. These data come from a study of control samples from healthy donors and cancer patients. CDR3 length: 15 amino acids. CDR1 and CDR2 (germline): SGHDN, FVKESK. V was pared by 4 bases and J by 6 bases, with 13 bases between. Assay used: immunoSEQ multiplex PCR; TCRdb lists only in-frame clones, some missing. The repertoire holds roughly 120,000 clones, with about 95% as singletons. The clonotype originates from a man aged 30 to 45 in good health. What was sequenced was blood. This chain links TRBV14 with TRBJ1-6; D gene unclear. The CDR3 spells CASSRRGPANSPLHF. CDR3 nucleotide sequence: TGTGCCAGCAGCCGACGCGGTCCTGCTAATTCACCCCTCCACTTT. The variable domain in full, with the rest retrieved from reference TRBV14 and TRBJ1-6, is EAGVTQFPSHSVIEKGQTVTLRCDPISGHDNLYWYRRVMGKEIKFLLHFVKESKQDESGMPNNRFLAERTGGTYSTLKVQPAELEDSGVYFCASSRRGPANSPLHFGNGTRLTVT.